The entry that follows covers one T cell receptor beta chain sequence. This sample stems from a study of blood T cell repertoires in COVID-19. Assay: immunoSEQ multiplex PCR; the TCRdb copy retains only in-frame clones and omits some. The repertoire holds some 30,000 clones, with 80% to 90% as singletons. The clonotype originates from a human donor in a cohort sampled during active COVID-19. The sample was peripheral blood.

The CDR3 reads CASSSPGHQLETQYF. As DNA, the CDR3 is TGTGCCAGCAGTTCACCGGGACACCAATTAGAGACCCAGTACTTC. The J gene is TRBJ2-5, the V gene TRBV28; tentatively, D is TRBD1 (6 bases). Deletions cut 4 bases from V and 4 bases from J, with 16 bases between. Germline lookup yields CDR1 MDHEN and CDR2 SYDVKM. This CDR3 comprises 15 residues.